This T cell receptor (beta chain) derives from a study of post-analysis software for immune sequencing data. Concerning this clonotype itself: Its antigen remains unknown.

This CDR3 has 15 amino acids. Looked up from germline, CDR1 is MNHNY and CDR2 is SVGAGI (reference sequence). V was cut by 0 bases and J by 6 bases, with 12 bases left in between. Unique molecular identifiers tagged the TCR beta cDNA libraries. TCRdb itself ran the PCR reads through MiXCR, one entry per CDR3 protein. The table has 700,000 to 800,000 distinct CDR3 sequences, 25% to 30% seen once. Findings and limits, study-wide: The study found TRBV5-6, TRBV5-1 and TRBV20-1 among a handful of TRBV segments more frequent in patients than controls.

The receptor was derived from a girl aged 10 to 17 with multiple sclerosis. The chain carries TRBV6-6 and TRBJ1-5; weak D call: TRBD1 (5 bases). The sequenced sample was blood. The CDR3: CASSYSAQGSQPQHF. In DNA, the CDR3 is TGTGCCAGCAGTTACTCGGCGCAGGGAAGTCAGCCCCAGCATTTT.